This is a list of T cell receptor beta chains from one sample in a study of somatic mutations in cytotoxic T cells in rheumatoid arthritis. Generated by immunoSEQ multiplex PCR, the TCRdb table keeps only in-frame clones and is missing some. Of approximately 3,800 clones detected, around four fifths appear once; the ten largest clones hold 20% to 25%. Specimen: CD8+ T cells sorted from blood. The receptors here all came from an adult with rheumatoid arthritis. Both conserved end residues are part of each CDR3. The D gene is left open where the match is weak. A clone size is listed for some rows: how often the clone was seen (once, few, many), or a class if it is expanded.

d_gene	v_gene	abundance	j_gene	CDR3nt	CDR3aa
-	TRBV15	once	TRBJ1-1	TGTGCCACCAGCAGAGAAAACACTGAAGCTTTCTTT	CATSRENTEAFF
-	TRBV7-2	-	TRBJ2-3	TGTGCCAGCAGCTTAGAGGGATTAGAGGTGGATACGCAGTATTTT	CASSLEGLEVDTQYF
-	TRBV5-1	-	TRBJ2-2	TGCGCCAGCAGCGTCCGGGACGCTGGGAACACCGGGGAGCTGTTTTTT	CASSVRDAGNTGELFF
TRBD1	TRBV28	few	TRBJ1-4	TGTGCCAGCAGTTCTTACCTTTCCGGACAGGCCGTACGTGAAAAACTGTTTTTT	CASSSYLSGQAVREKLFF
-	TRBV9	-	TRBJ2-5	TGTGCCAGCAGCGTAGAGTGGGAGGAGACCCAGTACTTC	CASSVEWEETQYF
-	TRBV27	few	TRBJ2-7	TGTGCCAGCGCCGCGGGGAGCTCCTACGAGCAGTACTTC	CASAAGSSYEQYF
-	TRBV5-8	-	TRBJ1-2	TGTGCCAGCAGGTGGGGTTCTAACTATGGCTACACCTTC	CASRWGSNYGYTF
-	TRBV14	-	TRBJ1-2	TGTGCCAGCAGCCAAGATCTTGAGCCTTATGGCTACACCTTC	CASSQDLEPYGYTF
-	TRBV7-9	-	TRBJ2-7	TGTGCCAGCAGCTTATTTCTGGACGAGCAGTACTTC	CASSLFLDEQYF
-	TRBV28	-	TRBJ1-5	TGTGCCAGCAGTTCCCCATTGCGTCAGCCCCAGCATTTT	CASSSPLRQPQHF
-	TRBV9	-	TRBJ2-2	TGTGCCAGCCAAGAGACTTCAAGCGGGAACACCGGGGAGCTGTTTTTT	CASQETSSGNTGELFF
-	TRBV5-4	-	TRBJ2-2	TGTGCCAGCTCCCCGGGGGTTGGCGCCGGGGAGCTGTTTTTT	CASSPGVGAGELFF
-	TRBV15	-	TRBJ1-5	TGTGCCACCAGCAGAGGAGGGGGTGGTCAGCCCCAGCATTTT	CATSRGGGGQPQHF
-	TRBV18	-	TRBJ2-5	TGTGCCAGCTCACAGGGACCCATCCAAGAGACCCAGTACTTC	CASSQGPIQETQYF
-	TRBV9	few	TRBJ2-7	TGTGCCAGCAGCGTAGACGGACAGTCCTACGAGCAGTACTTC	CASSVDGQSYEQYF
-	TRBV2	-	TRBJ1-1	TGTGCCAGCAGATGGTCTATGAACACTGAAGCTTTCTTT	CASRWSMNTEAFF
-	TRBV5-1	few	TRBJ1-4	TGCGCCAGCAGCAGCCGTGGAGGGACTAATGAAAAACTGTTTTTT	CASSSRGGTNEKLFF
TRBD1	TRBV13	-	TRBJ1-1	TGTGCCAGCAGCTCATATGGACAGGGGGCGACTGAAGCTTTCTTT	CASSSYGQGATEAFF
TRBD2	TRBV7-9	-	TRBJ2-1	TGTGCCAGCAGCCCTAGCGGAAGCTCCTACAATGAGCAGTTCTTC	CASSPSGSSYNEQFF
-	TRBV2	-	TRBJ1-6	TGTGCCAGCTCCCTCCCCTCGACGGCAAATTCACCCCTCCACTTT	CASSLPSTANSPLHF
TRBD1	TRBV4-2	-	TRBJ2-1	TGTGCCAGCAGCCAAGATCGGACAGGCTCAGGGGGTGTTTTTGACAATGAGCAGTTCTTC	CASSQDRTGSGGVFDNEQFF
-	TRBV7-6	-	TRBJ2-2	TGTGCCAGCAGCCACAGGGTACCCACCGGGGAGCTGTTTTTT	CASSHRVPTGELFF
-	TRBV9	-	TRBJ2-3	TGTGCCAGCAGCGTAGTTAGCGGAACTAGCACAGATACGCAGTATTTT	CASSVVSGTSTDTQYF
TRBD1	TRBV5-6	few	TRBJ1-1	TGTGCCAGCAGCTCTACAGGGGGGGGATCCCGCACTGAAGCTTTCTTT	CASSSTGGGSRTEAFF
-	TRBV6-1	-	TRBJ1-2	TGTGCCAGCAGTGAGACACACTATGGCTACACCTTC	CASSETHYGYTF
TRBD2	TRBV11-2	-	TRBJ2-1	TGTGCCAGCACCCCCCCCCGCAGCGGGGGGTATAATGAGCAGTTCTTC	CASTPPRSGGYNEQFF
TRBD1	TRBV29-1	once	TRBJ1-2	TGCAGCGTTGTTGACAGGGGGCCAAACTATGGCTACACCTTC	CSVVDRGPNYGYTF